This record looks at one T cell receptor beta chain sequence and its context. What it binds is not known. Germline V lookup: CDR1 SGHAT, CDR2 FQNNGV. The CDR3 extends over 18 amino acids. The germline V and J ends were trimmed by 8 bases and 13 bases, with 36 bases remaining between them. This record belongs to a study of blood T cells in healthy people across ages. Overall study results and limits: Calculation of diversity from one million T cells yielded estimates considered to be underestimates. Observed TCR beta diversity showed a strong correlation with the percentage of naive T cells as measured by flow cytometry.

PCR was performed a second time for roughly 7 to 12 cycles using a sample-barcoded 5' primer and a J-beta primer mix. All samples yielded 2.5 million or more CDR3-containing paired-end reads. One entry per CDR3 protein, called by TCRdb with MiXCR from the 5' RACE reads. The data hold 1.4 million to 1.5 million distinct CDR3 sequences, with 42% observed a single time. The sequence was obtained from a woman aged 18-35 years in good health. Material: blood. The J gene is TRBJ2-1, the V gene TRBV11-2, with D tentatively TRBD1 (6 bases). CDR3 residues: CASLQWGQRGLDQETQFF. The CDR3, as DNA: TGTGCCAGCCTACAATGGGGACAAAGAGGGTTAGACCAAGAGACCCAGTTCTTC. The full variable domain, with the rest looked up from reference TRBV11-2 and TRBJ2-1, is EAGVAQSPRYKIIEKRQSVAFWCNPISGHATLYWYQQILGQGPKLLIQFQNNGVVDDSQLPKDRFSAERLKGVDSTLKIQPAKLEDSAVYLCASLQWGQRGLDQETQFFGPGTRLTVL.